The 22 T cell receptor beta chains in this list originate from one sample, sequenced in a study of graft-versus-host responses after intestinal transplantation. These receptors are not linked to any known antigen. Only in-frame clones appear in the TCRdb table, and some are missing; sequencing was by immunoSEQ multiplex PCR. The table records 90,000 to 95,000 clones, around 90% of them present only once. The sample in question was unstimulated CD8+ T cells sorted from spleen or lymph node cells, obtained before intestinal transplant. These receptors were taken from a human donor who received an intestinal transplant.

This chain joins TRBV12-2 and TRBJ2-5; the DNA was not compared with TRBD2, the D call given in the table. TRBV12-2 is described as a pseudogene. The CDR3 is made up of 15 amino acids. The CDR3 DNA is TGTGCAAGTCGCCCGAGGACTAGCGGGGAAGAGACCCAGTACTTC. Amino acids: CASRPRTSGEETQYF.

V gene TRBV4-1 combines with J gene TRBJ1-2; D possibly corresponds to TRBD1 (6 bases). CDR3 size: 18 residues. Trimming cost V 3 bases and J 0 bases, with 20 bases left between them. CDR1 is MGHRA, CDR2 YSYEKL, per germline. The CDR3 spells CASSQGRYRATTNYGYTF. The CDR3 region has the DNA TGCGCCAGCAGCCAGGGGAGGTACAGGGCTACCACTAACTATGGCTACACCTTC.

This clone is a singleton in its sample. The V call is TRBV2, the J call TRBJ2-1, with 9 bases aligning to TRBD2. The CDR3 consists of 16 residues. Germline CDR1 and CDR2: SNHLY and FYNNEI. Trimming cost V 10 bases and J 4 bases; bases outside gene matches: 14. This CDR3 is CATDRNPGLAYNEQFF. In DNA, the CDR3 is TGTGCCACCGATAGGAACCCGGGACTAGCTTACAATGAGCAGTTCTTC.

The CDR3, as DNA: TGCAGCGTTGAATTCGGGGGCTCAGGGAATGAGCAGTTCTTC. Translation: CSVEFGGSGNEQFF. The chain joins TRBV29-1 to TRBJ2-1; tentatively, D is TRBD1 or TRBD2 (6 bases each). Germline V CDR1 and CDR2: SQVTM, ANQGSEA. The CDR3 covers 14 residues. Trimming took 2 bases from V and 7 from J, leaving 15 bases between them.

This chain uses TRBV11-2 with TRBJ2-7, with D perhaps given as TRBD1 or TRBD2 (5 bases each). V was trimmed by 3 bases and J by 2 bases, leaving 11 bases between them. The CDR3 is 14 residues long. Germline V lookup: CDR1 SGHAT, CDR2 FQNNGV. CDR3 protein: CASSFGTETYEQYF. CDR3 in DNA: TGTGCCAGCAGCTTCGGGACGGAGACCTACGAGCAGTACTTC.

The chain carries TRBV19 and TRBJ1-4; D gene ambiguous. This CDR3 spans 14 amino acids. From germline, CDR1 is LNHDA and CDR2 SQIVND (reference sequence). Between the trimmed V and J ends, which lost 1 base and 5 bases, there was a span of 8 bases. In nucleotides, the CDR3 is TGTGCCAGTAGTATAGTCTACGGGAATGAAAAACTGTTTTTT. Its protein product is CASSIVYGNEKLFF.

The V and J genes are TRBV6-5 and TRBJ2-1; D is undetermined. Germline CDR1 is MNHEY and CDR2 is SVGAGI. Between the trimmed V and J ends, which lost 10 bases and 2 bases, there was a span of 9 bases. The CDR3 contains 12 residues. Written as DNA, the CDR3 is TGTGCCACGACTGGAACCTACAATGAGCAGTTCTTC. This gives the protein CATTGTYNEQFF.

This rearrangement joins TRBV4-1 to TRBJ1-4, with 12 bases lining up with TRBD1. CDR3 length equals 17 residues. V was clipped by 3 bases and J by 8 bases; unmatched bases: 10. CDR1 is MGHRA and CDR2 is YSYEKL in the germline V gene. CDR3 DNA: TGCGCCAGCAGCCACCCCCGGGACAGGGGGCCCAGGGAAAAACTGTTTTTT. Residues: CASSHPRDRGPREKLFF.

This clone has only one observation. V usage is TRBV6-1 and J usage is TRBJ1-5; D call uncertain. This CDR3 has 17 residues. With 4 bases removed from V and 1 base from J, the gap between germline ends came to 17 bases. CDR1 and CDR2 from the germline V gene are MNHNS and SASEGT. The CDR3: CASSARPPYGSNQPQHF. In nucleotides, the CDR3 is TGTGCCAGCAGTGCCCGGCCCCCCTATGGGAGCAATCAGCCCCAGCATTTT.

The rearrangement links TRBV6-5 to TRBJ2-2, with unresolved D. Trimming removed 6 bases from V and 0 bases from J, with 11 bases in between. Germline assignment: CDR1 MNHEY and CDR2 SVGAGI. The CDR3 consists of 15 residues. Here the CDR3 DNA reads TGTGCCAGCAGCTGGGATGTCGCGAACACCGGGGAGCTGTTTTTT. Its protein product is CASSWDVANTGELFF.

The chain links TRBV5-1 to TRBJ2-7; a possible D gene is TRBD2 (6 bases). Trimming shortened V by 5 bases and J by 2 bases, and 14 bases separated the two germline ends. Germline V gene lookup returns CDR1 SGHRS and CDR2 YFSETQ. The CDR3 sequence is 14 residues long. In nucleotides, the CDR3 is TGCGCCAGCAGGGCGGAGGGCCCTACCTACGAGCAGTACTTC. Translating gives CASRAEGPTYEQYF.

V usage is TRBV2 and J usage is TRBJ2-1; D unresolved. The V gene's germline CDR1 is SNHLY and CDR2 FYNNEI. This CDR3 comprises 12 residues. V lost 3 bases and J lost 7, with 7 bases in between. This chain's CDR3 is CASSDLTNEQFF. The DNA for the CDR3 is TGTGCCAGCAGTGATTTAACAAATGAGCAGTTCTTC.

The chain employs TRBV5-5 and TRBJ2-2; D unresolved. CDR3 length: 14 amino acids. Germline lookup yields CDR1 SGHKS and CDR2 YYEKEE (reference sequence). V was clipped by 1 base and J by 1 base, with 5 bases between them. The CDR3 nucleotides are TGTGCCAGCAGCTTGTGGGGGAACACCGGGGAGCTGTTTTTT. Amino acids: CASSLWGNTGELFF.

Points on this clone: The junction shows a germline mismatch at one end, possibly a read error. The V call is TRBV6-4, the J call TRBJ1-5; D may be TRBD1 (5 bases). From germline, CDR1 is MRHNA and CDR2 SNTAGT. The CDR3 totals 13 residues. The CDR3 region is CASCEGANQPQHF. The DNA for the CDR3 is TGTGCCAGCTGTGAAGGGGCGAATCAGCCCCAGCATTTT.

The chain recombines TRBV11-2 with TRBJ2-2; no reliable D call. From germline, CDR1 is SGHAT and CDR2 FQNNGV. Trimming stripped 0 bases from V and 8 bases from J, with 4 bases between. This CDR3 region has 12 residues. The CDR3 is CASSLEGGELFF. CDR3 in DNA: TGTGCCAGCAGCTTAGAGGGGGGGGAGCTGTTTTTT.

The chain recombines TRBV4-1 with TRBJ1-2; D is unresolved. The length of the CDR3 is 15 residues. Trimming removed 0 bases from V and 5 bases from J, with 13 bases in between. Per the germline V gene, CDR1 is MGHRA and CDR2 is YSYEKL. The CDR3 spells CASSQDFTAAYGYTF. As DNA, the CDR3 is TGCGCCAGCAGCCAAGATTTTACAGCTGCTTATGGCTACACCTTC.

The V call is TRBV2, the J call TRBJ2-5, with 8 bases lining up with TRBD2. J gave up 9 bases and V 3 bases, and 9 bases lay outside the gene matches. The CDR3 spans 14 residues. Germline values: CDR1 SNHLY, CDR2 FYNNEI. CDR3 protein: CASSEAGGLSAQYF. As DNA, the CDR3 is TGTGCCAGCAGTGAGGCGGGGGGCCTATCGGCCCAGTACTTC.

J is TRBJ2-7 and V is TRBV7-9, with TRBD2 as a possible D gene (7 bases). The V end was cut by 8 bases, the J end by 3 bases, with 20 bases between. This CDR3 is 15 amino acids long. CDR1 and CDR2 (germline): SEHNR, FQNEAQ (reference sequence). CDR3 nucleotide sequence: TGTGCCAGCCAAGGGGGGGCGGAGCCCGTCTACGAGCAGTACTTC. It is translated as CASQGGAEPVYEQYF.

This rearrangement joins TRBV13 to TRBJ2-1; TRBD2 matches 11 bases. CDR1 and CDR2 (germline): PRHDT, FYEKMQ (reference sequence). V lost 0 bases and J lost 7; bases outside the gene matches: 8. The CDR3 extends over 17 amino acids. As DNA, the CDR3 is TGTGCCAGCAGCTTAGGGGGTAGCGGGAGGGCGGAAAATGAGCAGTTCTTC. This translates into CASSLGGSGRAENEQFF.

This clone was observed once. One junction end does not reproduce the germline sequence, and a read error may be involved. The V call is TRBV5-1, the J call TRBJ1-4, with D perhaps TRBD1 (5 bases). The CDR3 totals 15 residues. Germline V gene data show CDR1 as SGHRS and CDR2 as YFSETQ. The CDR3 nucleotides read TGTGCCAGCAGCTTGGAGGAGGGGAGTCAGGAAAAACTGTTTTTT. The encoded protein is CASSLEEGSQEKLFF.

The chain uses TRBV19 and TRBJ2-1, with 13 bases that match TRBD2. The germline CDR1 and CDR2 sequences are LNHDA and SQIVND (reference sequence). This CDR3 has 17 amino acids. J lost 3 bases, V lost 4 bases, and 6 bases had no gene match. CDR3 sequence (DNA): TGTGCCAGTAGTACCGGACTAGCGGGAGTGCTCTACAATGAGCAGTTCTTC. This sequence encodes CASSTGLAGVLYNEQFF.

This rearrangement joins TRBV11-1 to TRBJ2-5, with D possibly TRBD1 on 6 matching bases. The J call may be faulty, since TRBJ2-7 better matches the DNA end. The V gene's germline CDR1 is SGHAT and CDR2 FQDESV (reference sequence). The CDR3 is 13 amino acids. DNA of the CDR3: TGTGCCACCCTTGGGGACAACTCCTACGAGCAGTACTTC. Encoded protein: CATLGDNSYEQYF.